These 10 T cell receptor beta chains were sequenced from one sample in a study of T cell responses to AZD1222 COVID-19 vaccine. Sequencing was performed with immunoSEQ multiplex PCR; in TCRdb, only in-frame clones are kept and a portion is missing. The table has approximately 130,000 clones, 84% seen once. The starting material was peripheral blood, obtained 28 days after the second AZD1222 dose. The receptors were gathered from an adult who received the AZD1222 COVID-19 vaccine.

The rearrangement uses TRBV24-1 and TRBJ1-2; 7 nucleotides agree with TRBD1. The V segment lost 0 bases and the J segment 7 bases; nucleotides outside the gene matches: 4. CDR1 and CDR2 from the germline V gene are KGHDR and SFDVKD. This CDR3 region has 14 residues. This chain's CDR3 is CATSDLDRESGYTF. For the CDR3, the DNA is TGTGCCACCAGTGATTTGGACAGGGAATCTGGCTACACCTTC.

This rearrangement joins TRBV9 to TRBJ1-6; D not resolved. Trimming took off 3 bases at V and 8 bases at J, with 9 bases between the two ends. CDR1 is SGDLS, CDR2 YYNGEE, per germline. The CDR3 is 13 amino acids. The CDR3: CASSALYDSPLHF. The CDR3 DNA reads TGTGCCAGCAGCGCTCTTTACGATTCACCCCTCCACTTT.

The gene calls are TRBV29-1 and TRBJ1-2; no clear D. This CDR3 comprises 11 residues. The V gene lost 4 bases and the J gene lost 0 bases, with 3 bases spanning the gap. Germline V gene data show CDR1 as SQVTM and CDR2 as ANQGSEA. CDR3 DNA: TGCAGCGTTGTTTCTAACTATGGCTACACCTTC. As protein: CSVVSNYGYTF.

The chain is built from TRBV28 and TRBJ1-5; 7 nucleotides align to TRBD1. V lost 5 bases and J lost 5; bases outside the gene matches: 9. The CDR3 has 15 amino acids. CDR1 and CDR2 from the germline V gene are MDHEN and SYDVKM. The CDR3 DNA is TGTGCCAGCAGTAACCGGGACAGCGGATATCAGCCCCAGCATTTT. Its translation: CASSNRDSGYQPQHF.

V gene TRBV7-2 combines with J gene TRBJ2-5; TRBD2 aligns across 10 bases. CDR3 size: 13 residues. CDR1 is SGHTA and CDR2 is FQGNSA in the germline V gene. With V trimmed by 5 bases and J by 5 bases, 2 bases remained unmatched. This CDR3 is CASSPSGGETQYF. In DNA, the CDR3 is TGTGCCAGCAGCCCTAGCGGGGGTGAGACCCAGTACTTC. Filled out from reference TRBV7-2 and TRBJ2-5, the complete variable domain reads GAGVSQSPSNKVTEKGKDVELRCDPISGHTALYWYRQSLGQGLEFLIYFQGNSAPDKSGLPSDRFSAERTGGSVSTLTIQRTQQEDSAVYLCASSPSGGETQYFGPGTRLLVL.

V and J are TRBV7-2 and TRBJ1-2; 10 bases are shared with TRBD1. Germline V gene sequence: CDR1 SGHTA, CDR2 FQGNSA. The V gene end was trimmed by 0 bases and the J gene end by 8 bases; junction bases not matched to a gene: 6. The CDR3 has 15 amino acids. The CDR3 DNA reads TGTGCCAGCAGCTTAGCGGCTAGGACAGGGGGAGGCTACACCTTC. Translation gives CASSLAARTGGGYTF.

The chain joins TRBV18 to TRBJ1-2, with TRBD1 as a possible D gene (5 bases). There are 14 residues in the CDR3. V lost 3 bases, J lost 7 bases, and 15 bases lay in between. The germline CDR1 and CDR2 sequences are KGHSH and LQKENI. CDR3 bases: TGTGCCAGCTCACCGGTGGGGGGGGACTCTGGCTACACCTTC. As protein: CASSPVGGDSGYTF.

The chain recombines TRBV19 with TRBJ2-1; 7 nucleotides align to TRBD1. Germline CDR1 and CDR2: LNHDA and SQIVND (reference sequence). The trim removed 5 bases at V and 8 bases at J, leaving 12 bases unmatched. The CDR3 extends over 15 amino acids. This CDR3 reads CASSSGTVVWDEQFF. The CDR3 region has the DNA TGTGCCAGTAGTTCCGGGACAGTGGTTTGGGATGAGCAGTTCTTC.

The rearrangement links TRBV21-1 to TRBJ2-5; the tabulated D call, TRBD2, remains unverified against the DNA. TRBV21-1 is classified as a pseudogene. The CDR3 consists of 13 residues. The CDR3 loop reads CASIHGAGETQYF. The DNA for the CDR3 is TGTGCCAGCATACACGGAGCGGGAGAGACCCAGTACTTC.

The V gene is TRBV7-2, the J gene TRBJ2-5, with D perhaps being TRBD1 or TRBD2 (6 bases each). The CDR3 spans 16 residues. From germline, CDR1 is SGHTA and CDR2 FQGNSA. V lost 5 bases and J 8 bases, leaving 24 bases between the germline ends. CDR3 in DNA: TGTGCCAGCAGCCTGGACGGCGGGACAAATATCAAAACCCAGTACTTC. Translation: CASSLDGGTNIKTQYF.